The T cell receptor beta chain under discussion was sequenced for a study of blood T cell repertoires in COVID-19. Study-wide background: Researchers got acute and convalescent COVID-19 samples from the United States, Italy and Spain.

Authors' data handling: Quantification of nucleated cells was approximated via reference gene primer amplification. Using immunoSEQ multiplex PCR, the repertoire was profiled, and TCRdb retains in-frame clones only, with some absent. D and trimming were read from the DNA, whereas the V and J calls and clone size are those reported in that table. The table shows 250,000 to 300,000 clones, with 85% to 90% occurring only once. This clone was recorded once. Categorization into cohorts depended on clinical history that participants reported. Sequenced input: PBMCs or T cells enriched from blood (not recorded which). The TCR sequence derives from a man in his late teens or twenties who had recovered from COVID-19.

In DNA, the CDR3 is TGTGCCAGCAGCCGGGAGGAGACCCAGTACTTC. Translation: CASSREETQYF. The gene calls are TRBV7-9 and TRBJ2-5; the D gene is possibly TRBD2 (6 bases). The germline gives CDR1 SEHNR, CDR2 FQNEAQ (reference sequence). Trimming stripped 5 bases from V and 5 bases from J, with 6 bases between. The CDR3 runs 11 residues.